One and the same sample provided the 29 T cell receptor beta chains below, sequenced in a study of CD8 T cells in Susac syndrome. An amount of RNA that ranged from roughly 0.5 to 1 ug was reverse transcribed with random hexamers. TCRdb re-called the immunoSEQ multiplex PCR reads through MiXCR, storing one row per CDR3 protein. The repertoire holds around 200,000 distinct CDR3 sequences, with approximately 90% as singletons. Material: CD8+ T cells from PBMCs. These receptor sequences come from a human donor with multiple sclerosis.

For the CDR3, the DNA is TGCAGTGCAAATCACATTGGACTAGCGGATAACAATGAGCAGTTCTTC. Its translation is CSANHIGLADNNEQFF. The rearrangement joins TRBV20-1 to TRBJ2-1, with 10 positions matching TRBD2. The J segment lost 5 bases and the V segment lost 6 bases, leaving 13 bases of the junction unmatched. The CDR3 sequence is 16 residues long. Germline values: CDR1 DFQATT, CDR2 SNEGSKA (reference sequence).

V is TRBV6-5 and J is TRBJ2-3; possibly TRBD2 for D (5 bases). The germline V gene has CDR1 MNHEY and CDR2 SVGAGI. The V gene lost 4 bases and the J gene lost 0 bases, with 11 bases spanning the gap. The CDR3 totals 15 residues. CDR3 sequence (DNA): TGTGCCAGCAGTTTGAGCAAGCGGAGCACAGATACGCAGTATTTT. Its translation is CASSLSKRSTDTQYF.

This clonotype was detected a few times. The chain carries TRBV7-3 and TRBJ1-1; 8 bases line up with TRBD1. Germline values: CDR1 SGHTA, CDR2 FQGTGA. The junction had 2 bases not matched to a gene; V was cut back by 3 bases and J by 5 bases. The CDR3 has 13 residues. CDR3 sequence (DNA): TGTGCCAGCAGCTTTGACAGGGGTACTGAAGCTTTCTTT. This codes for CASSFDRGTEAFF.

The CDR3 sequence is CASSVGGDPLGYEQFF. The CDR3, as DNA: TGTGCCAGCAGCGTAGGGGGGGATCCCCTGGGCTATGAGCAGTTCTTC. The chain links TRBV9 to TRBJ2-1, with D tentatively TRBD2 (6 bases). The V and J ends lost 0 bases and 8 bases respectively, with 18 bases between them. Germline loops: CDR1 SGDLS, CDR2 YYNGEE. There are 16 residues in the CDR3.

The rearrangement uses TRBV4-3 and TRBJ2-1; D may match TRBD1 or TRBD2 (5 bases each). Germline CDR1 reads LGHNA; CDR2 reads YSLEER. Trimming removed 0 bases from V and 3 bases from J, with 9 bases in between. The CDR3 covers 15 residues. CDR3 coding DNA: TGCGCCAGCAGCCAAGAAGGGGAGTTCTACAATGAGCAGTTCTTC. Translation gives CASSQEGEFYNEQFF.

In its sample, this clonotype was seen once. The rearrangement uses TRBV2 and TRBJ1-3, with D uncertain. Per germline, CDR1 SNHLY and CDR2 FYNNEI. The CDR3 has 15 residues. V gave up 2 bases and J gave up 4 bases, with 12 bases separating them. The DNA for the CDR3 is TGTGCCAGCAGTGAAACAGTTACTCTGGGAAACACCATATATTTT. This gives the protein CASSETVTLGNTIYF.

The V and J genes are TRBV24-1 and TRBJ2-1; TRBD1 matches at 7 bases. V shed 4 bases, J shed 4 bases, and the junction held 3 bases outside the gene matches. From germline, CDR1 is KGHDR and CDR2 SFDVKD. The CDR3 sequence is 14 residues long. CDR3 region: CATSDSTGYNEQFF. The CDR3 bases are TGTGCCACCAGTGACTCGACAGGGTACAATGAGCAGTTCTTC.

The chain links TRBV7-9 to TRBJ1-1; no clear D gene. Germline V lookup: CDR1 SEHNR, CDR2 FQNEAQ (reference sequence). This CDR3 region has 12 residues. Between the trimmed V and J ends, which lost 8 bases and 0 bases, there was a span of 7 bases. In DNA, the CDR3 is TGTGCCAGCTTCGGGGTGAACACTGAAGCTTTCTTT. This gives the protein CASFGVNTEAFF.

V and J are TRBV7-9 and TRBJ2-7, with D perhaps TRBD1 or TRBD2 (5 bases each). Trimming shortened V by 4 bases and J by 6 bases, and 19 bases separated the two germline ends. The CDR3 extends over 15 amino acids. Looked up from germline, CDR1 is SEHNR and CDR2 is FQNEAQ (reference sequence). The CDR3 DNA follows: TGTGCCAGCAGCTCGGCACGGGACCGCCGCGGCGAGCAGTACTTC. This gives the protein CASSSARDRRGEQYF.

The rearrangement uses TRBV27 and TRBJ2-1, with D hard to call. Trimming removed 6 bases at V and 0 bases at J, with 12 bases between. The CDR3 is 15 amino acids. Germline CDR1 and CDR2: MNHEY and SMNVEV (reference sequence). DNA for the CDR3: TGTGCCAGCAGCGTCCCCGGGTACTCCTACAATGAGCAGTTCTTC. Translation gives CASSVPGYSYNEQFF.

The chain carries TRBV30 and TRBJ2-7; weak D call: TRBD2 (6 bases). Germline assignment: CDR1 GTSNPN and CDR2 SVGIG (reference sequence). The CDR3 is 12 residues long. V was pared by 3 bases and J by 6 bases, with 12 bases between. The CDR3 nucleotides read TGTGCCTGGAGCTCAACCGGGGGCGAGCAGTACTTC. Translating gives CAWSSTGGEQYF.

On this clonotype: One end of the junction varies from germline; a read error may be responsible. This sequence joins TRBV24-1 and TRBJ2-1, with no clear D. Per the germline V gene, CDR1 is KGHDR and CDR2 is SFDVKD. The CDR3 contains 14 residues. The CDR3 DNA reads TGTGCCACCGGTGAGGATGCGGTGGGCCATGAGCAGTTCTTC. Its translation is CATGEDAVGHEQFF.

The V call is TRBV12-3 or TRBV12-4, the J call TRBJ1-1, with 7 positions matching TRBD1. Germline trimming cut 10 bases from V and 4 bases from J; bases unmatched to any gene: 9. The CDR3 consists of 13 residues. The CDR3 spells CATRRTGVTEAFF. CDR3 nucleotide sequence: TGTGCCACCAGACGGACAGGAGTCACTGAAGCTTTCTTT.

This clonotype was seen only once. This rearrangement joins TRBV4-2 to TRBJ1-1; D might be TRBD1 (5 bases). Germline loops: CDR1 LGHNA, CDR2 YNFKEQ. The CDR3 sequence is 16 residues long. The V end lost 1 base, the J end lost 0 bases, and 12 bases lay between the germline ends. The CDR3, as DNA: TGTGCCAGCAGCCAAGGGGGGTTAGGGCTGAACACTGAAGCTTTCTTT. Its translation is CASSQGGLGLNTEAFF.

This sequence joins TRBV7-8 and TRBJ2-1, with a possible D match to TRBD2 (5 bases). The CDR3 is 17 amino acids. Germline V gene sequence: CDR1 SGHVS, CDR2 FQNEAQ. V was pared by 2 bases and J by 1 base, with 15 bases between. As DNA, the CDR3 is TGTGCCAGCAGCTTACCCCCGCGGGTGCCTTCCTACAATGAGCAGTTCTTC. This translates into CASSLPPRVPSYNEQFF. The full variable domain, completed using reference TRBV7-8 and TRBJ2-1, is GAGVSQSPRYKVAKRGQDVALRCDPISGHVSLFWYQQALGQGPEFLTYFQNEAQLDKSGLPSDRFFAERPEGSVSTLKIQRTQQEDSAVYLCASSLPPRVPSYNEQFFGPGTRLTVL.

This clonotype was seen only once. This rearrangement joins TRBV4-2 to TRBJ2-5; 7 bases line up with TRBD2. V shed 0 bases and J 5 bases; nucleotides not matched to a gene: 12. Germline V CDR1 and CDR2: LGHNA, YNFKEQ. This CDR3 has 17 amino acids. DNA of the CDR3: TGTGCCAGCAGCCAAGACCTACCTAGCGGCCTTGTGGAGACCCAGTACTTC. Its translation is CASSQDLPSGLVETQYF.

The sample holds one count of this clonotype. The V and J genes are TRBV9 and TRBJ2-6, with 7 bases aligning to TRBD1. This CDR3 has 16 amino acids. Germline CDR1 SGDLS, CDR2 YYNGEE. Unmatched junction bases numbered 6, after V lost 4 bases and J lost 2 bases. The CDR3 sequence: CASSRQGRAGANVLTF. The DNA of the CDR3 is TGTGCCAGCAGCCGACAGGGAAGGGCTGGGGCCAACGTCCTGACTTTC.

CDR3 residues: CSARSGGGRETQYF. In nucleotides, the CDR3 is TGCAGTGCTAGATCCGGGGGGGGCAGGGAGACCCAGTACTTC. The J gene is TRBJ2-5, the V gene TRBV20-1; 8 bases are shared with TRBD2. Germline values: CDR1 DFQATT, CDR2 SNEGSKA (reference sequence). J was trimmed by 5 bases and V by 2 bases; bases with no gene match: 7. The CDR3 runs 14 residues.

In DNA, the CDR3 is TGTGCCAGCAAAGCAGGGGGTCGTTACGAGCAGTACTTC. It translates to CASKAGGRYEQYF. This chain uses TRBV27 with TRBJ2-7, with 7 bases fitting TRBD1. V was clipped by 7 bases and J by 4 bases; unmatched bases: 7. Germline assignment: CDR1 MNHEY and CDR2 SMNVEV (reference sequence). The length of the CDR3 is 13 residues.

The V call is TRBV4-1, the J call TRBJ2-1; 7 positions match TRBD2. Germline assignment: CDR1 MGHRA and CDR2 YSYEKL. The CDR3 length is 13 residues. V dropped 4 bases and J dropped 10; count of bases not matched to a gene: 7. CDR3 amino acids: CASSRAGLREQFF. The CDR3 coding sequence is TGCGCCAGCAGCCGAGCGGGACTACGCGAGCAGTTCTTC.

The rearrangement uses TRBV7-9 and TRBJ1-1; possible D gene TRBD1, 6 bases. This CDR3 comprises 15 residues. V gave up 4 bases and J gave up 3 bases, with 15 bases separating them. The germline V gene has CDR1 SEHNR and CDR2 FQNEAQ (reference sequence). CDR3 in amino acids: CASSSPVQGHTEAFF. The CDR3 DNA follows: TGTGCCAGCAGCTCCCCCGTTCAGGGGCACACTGAAGCTTTCTTT.

The chain combines TRBV19 with TRBJ2-7, with D tentatively TRBD2 (5 bases). CDR3 length: 15 amino acids. Germline lookup yields CDR1 LNHDA and CDR2 SQIVND (reference sequence). Trimming stripped 3 bases from V and 3 bases from J, with 15 bases between. CDR3: CASSIIVRGIYEQYF. The CDR3 nucleotides are TGTGCCAGTAGTATTATTGTCCGGGGAATCTACGAGCAGTACTTC.

This rearrangement joins TRBV29-1 to TRBJ2-1, with TRBD2 as a possible D gene (6 bases). Germline V gene data show CDR1 as SQVTM and CDR2 as ANQGSEA. The CDR3 length is 13 residues. V lost 6 bases to trimming and J lost 10 bases, with 19 bases between them. CDR3 nucleotides: TGCAGCGTGGGGGGAGGTCTGGCCCCCGAGCAGTTCTTC. Encoded protein: CSVGGGLAPEQFF.

The V and J genes are TRBV12-3 or TRBV12-4 and TRBJ1-1, with D maybe TRBD1 (5 bases). The CDR3 consists of 14 residues. V lost 4 bases and J lost 4, with 13 bases in between. CDR3 DNA: TGTGCCAGCAGTTATCAGGGTGTCGGCACTGAAGCTTTCTTT. This codes for CASSYQGVGTEAFF.

The chain carries TRBV7-9 and TRBJ2-2, with D unresolved. From germline, CDR1 is SEHNR and CDR2 FQNEAQ (reference sequence). CDR3 length: 17 residues. The V and J ends lost 5 bases and 2 bases respectively, with 18 bases between them. The CDR3, as DNA: TGTGCCAGCAGCCCGGTGGTAACCACGGTTAACACCGGGGAGCTGTTTTTT. Protein sequence: CASSPVVTTVNTGELFF. Based on the CDR3 plus reference TRBV7-9 and TRBJ2-2, the full variable domain is DTGVSQNPRHKITKRGQNVTFRCDPISEHNRLYWYRQTLGQGPEFLTYFQNEAQLEKSRLLSDRFSAERPKGSFSTLEIQRTEQGDSAMYLCASSPVVTTVNTGELFFGEGSRLTVL.

This chain links TRBV5-1 with TRBJ1-2, with D uncertain. The CDR3 runs to 12 residues. With 3 bases removed from V and 4 bases from J, the gap between germline ends came to 7 bases. CDR1 and CDR2 from the germline V gene are SGHRS and YFSETQ. CDR3 in DNA: TGCGCCAGCAGCTGGATATTCTATGGCTACACCTTC. Translation: CASSWIFYGYTF.

V gene TRBV4-3 combines with J gene TRBJ1-1; 11 bases match TRBD1. After removal of 0 bases from V and 5 bases from J, the junction contained 5 bases not matched to a gene. The CDR3 spans 16 residues. Germline CDR1 and CDR2: LGHNA and YSLEER. CDR3 nucleotide sequence: TGCGCCAGCAGCCAAGATTGGGGACAGGGGGGGACTGAAGCTTTCTTT. Encoded protein: CASSQDWGQGGTEAFF.

This rearrangement joins TRBV6-2 or TRBV6-3 to TRBJ2-1; D possibly corresponds to TRBD2 (5 bases). Germline loops: CDR1 MNHEY, CDR2 SVGEGT. This CDR3 has 16 amino acids. Trimming cost V 2 bases and J 2 bases, with 13 bases left between them. CDR3 DNA: TGTGCCAGCAGTTACCCAATAGGAGGAACCTACAATGAGCAGTTCTTC. Translating gives CASSYPIGGTYNEQFF.

V is TRBV6-2 or TRBV6-3 and J is TRBJ2-3, with 9 bases lining up with TRBD2. Germline V CDR1 and CDR2: MNHEY, SVGEGT. The V and J ends lost 2 bases and 2 bases, in that order; junction bases with no gene match: 5. The CDR3 has 16 amino acids. The CDR3 sequence: CASSYAVAGVTDTQYF. The DNA for the CDR3 is TGTGCCAGCAGTTACGCGGTAGCGGGGGTCACAGATACGCAGTATTTT.